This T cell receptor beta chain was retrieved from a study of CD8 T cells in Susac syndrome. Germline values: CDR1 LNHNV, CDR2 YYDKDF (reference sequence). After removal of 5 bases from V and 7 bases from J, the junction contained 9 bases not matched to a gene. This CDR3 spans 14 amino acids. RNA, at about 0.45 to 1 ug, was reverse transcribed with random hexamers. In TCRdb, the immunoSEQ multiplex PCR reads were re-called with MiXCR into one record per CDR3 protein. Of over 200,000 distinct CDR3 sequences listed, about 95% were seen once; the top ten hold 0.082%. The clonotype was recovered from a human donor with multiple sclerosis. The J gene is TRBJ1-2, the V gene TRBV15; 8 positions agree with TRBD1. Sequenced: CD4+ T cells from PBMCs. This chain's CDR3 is CATSPRTGRVGYTF. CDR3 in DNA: TGTGCCACCAGCCCGCGGACAGGGCGGGTTGGCTACACCTTC.